Presented here are 14 T cell receptor beta chains from one specimen sequenced in a study of T-cell memory formation after mild COVID-19. TCRdb re-called the 5' RACE reads with MiXCR, one entry per CDR3 protein. Here the sample spans roughly 200,000 distinct CDR3 sequences, 16% being singletons. Sequencing was performed on PBMCs or a T cell subset sorted from them (not recorded which). The receptors derive from an adult woman who had mild COVID-19 (a few samples of this study predate the infection). Cell type and time point are not known.

The DNA for the CDR3 is TGTGCCAGCAGTTTGGTATTACCTGGGGGCTACACCTTC. Amino acids: CASSLVLPGGYTF. This sequence joins TRBV12-3 or TRBV12-4 and TRBJ1-2; D is ambiguous. This CDR3 contains 13 residues. V lost 3 bases and J lost 8, with 13 bases in between.

J is TRBJ1-1 and V is TRBV5-1; perhaps TRBD1 as D (6 bases). The CDR3 is 16 residues long. The germline gives CDR1 SGHRS, CDR2 YFSETQ. The V end lost 0 bases, the J end lost 4 bases, and 16 bases lay between the germline ends. The CDR3 coding sequence is TGCGCCAGCAGCTTGGTATTGGGGGGGCAGGCCACTGAAGCTTTCTTT. Its translation: CASSLVLGGQATEAFF.

V gene TRBV14 combines with J gene TRBJ2-1, with D possibly matching TRBD2 (5 bases). Trimming took 3 bases from V and 0 from J, leaving 24 bases between them. The CDR3 length is 20 residues. CDR1 is SGHDN, CDR2 FVKESK, per germline. CDR3 DNA sequence: TGTGCCAGCAGCCAGGATTGGCGAGGGAGAGGCCTAGCCTCCTACAATGAGCAGTTCTTC. This codes for CASSQDWRGRGLASYNEQFF. Filled out from reference TRBV14 and TRBJ2-1, the complete variable domain reads EAGVTQFPSHSVIEKGQTVTLRCDPISGHDNLYWYRRVMGKEIKFLLHFVKESKQDESGMPNNRFLAERTGGTYSTLKVQPAELEDSGVYFCASSQDWRGRGLASYNEQFFGPGTRLTVL.

J is TRBJ2-4 and V is TRBV4-1; possibly TRBD1 for D (6 bases). This CDR3 region has 16 residues. Trimming shortened V by 4 bases and J by 2 bases, and 15 bases separated the two germline ends. Germline lookup yields CDR1 MGHRA and CDR2 YSYEKL. CDR3 sequence (DNA): TGCGCCAGCAGCCTGGGGCCGCAGGGGACCAAAAACATTCAGTACTTC. Protein product: CASSLGPQGTKNIQYF.

The chain joins TRBV30 to TRBJ1-2; D gene uncertain. This CDR3 contains 12 residues. Between the trimmed V and J ends, which lost 0 bases and 2 bases, there was a span of 4 bases. Per germline, CDR1 GTSNPN and CDR2 SVGIG (reference sequence). The CDR3 here is CAWSVRNYGYTF. For the CDR3, the DNA is TGTGCCTGGAGTGTAAGAAACTATGGCTACACCTTC.

This clonotype appeared a single time. The V and J genes are TRBV5-1 and TRBJ1-2; the match to TRBD1 covers 10 bases. This CDR3 comprises 16 residues. V shed 3 bases, J shed 5 bases, and the junction held 10 bases outside the gene matches. Germline CDR1 and CDR2: SGHRS and YFSETQ. The DNA of the CDR3 is TGCGCCAGCAGCTCGGGACAGGGGACGGGGCTTTATGGCTACACCTTC. Translating it yields CASSSGQGTGLYGYTF.

This clonotype was observed a few times. The V gene is TRBV29-1, the J gene TRBJ1-5; weak D call: TRBD1 (6 bases). Germline V gives CDR1 SQVTM, CDR2 ANQGSEA. Deletions cut 4 bases from V and 0 bases from J, with 16 bases between. The CDR3 has 16 amino acids. DNA of the CDR3: TGCAGCGTTGGTGAAGGGGGATCCAATAGCAATCAGCCCCAGCATTTT. The encoded protein is CSVGEGGSNSNQPQHF.

CDR3 in DNA: TGTGCCAGCAGTTATGGGCCCGGACAGATCACAGATACGCAGTATTTT. Translating gives CASSYGPGQITDTQYF. This chain connects TRBV27 to TRBJ2-3; perhaps TRBD1 as D (6 bases). The CDR3 contains 16 residues. Trimming stripped 4 bases from V and 2 bases from J, with 16 bases between. Germline assignment: CDR1 MNHEY and CDR2 SMNVEV (reference sequence).

This clonotype was counted a few times. This rearrangement joins TRBV7-9 to TRBJ2-7, with D hard to call. The germline CDR1 and CDR2 sequences are SEHNR and FQNEAQ (reference sequence). V gave up 5 bases and J gave up 2 bases, with 13 bases separating them. The CDR3 loop spans 14 amino acids. In DNA form, the CDR3 reads TGTGCCAGCAGCCCTCTGACTGCCCCCTACGAGCAGTACTTC. Amino acids: CASSPLTAPYEQYF.

The rearrangement uses TRBV29-1 and TRBJ1-1; no reliable D call. V lost 6 bases and J lost 1, with 9 bases in between. In germline, CDR1 is SQVTM, CDR2 ANQGSEA. CDR3 length: 12 residues. CDR3 amino acids: CSVGAGNTEAFF. The CDR3, as DNA: TGCAGCGTAGGAGCAGGGAACACTGAAGCTTTCTTT.

V is TRBV6-6 and J is TRBJ2-7, with a possible D match to TRBD2 (6 bases). V shed 7 bases and J shed 2 bases, with 15 bases lying between them. The CDR3 has 14 residues. Germline lookup yields CDR1 MNHNY and CDR2 SVGAGI (reference sequence). The CDR3 reads CASISGTGAYEQYF. The CDR3 DNA is TGTGCCAGCATCTCTGGGACTGGAGCCTACGAGCAGTACTTC.

The rearrangement joins TRBV4-3 to TRBJ2-5, with 14 bases fitting TRBD2. With 4 bases clipped from V and 5 bases from J, the junction kept 6 bases outside the gene matches. CDR1 and CDR2 (germline): LGHNA, YSLEER. CDR3 length: 16 amino acids. The CDR3 protein is CASSLGLAGVWETQYF. CDR3 in DNA: TGCGCCAGCAGCCTGGGACTAGCGGGAGTTTGGGAGACCCAGTACTTC.

J is TRBJ2-2 and V is TRBV5-1; 9 bases are shared with TRBD1. The CDR3 is 15 residues long. Trimming took 3 bases from V and 5 from J; bases not matched to a gene: 5. Germline assignment: CDR1 SGHRS and CDR2 YFSETQ. CDR3 bases: TGCGCCAGCAGCTCGGGACAGGGTTGGACCGGGGAGCTGTTTTTT. Protein product: CASSSGQGWTGELFF.

This clonotype has only a few counts. The chain combines TRBV20-1 with TRBJ1-1, with 7 bases matching TRBD1. CDR1 and CDR2 (germline): DFQATT, SNEGSKA (reference sequence). CDR3 size: 15 residues. For the CDR3, the DNA is TGCATGTCCCGCCCAGGGGGTAAAATGAACACTGAAGCTTTCTTT. Residues: CMSRPGGKMNTEAFF.